This entry is about one T cell receptor beta chain. Its antigen is not known. The sample comes from a study of shared clonotypes between healthy human individuals. Notes on the study in general: Among donors, sharing of clonotypes was expected to be affected by sequencing depth.

Assay: immunoSEQ multiplex PCR; the TCRdb copy retains only in-frame clones and omits some. In the table there are fewer than 550,000 clones, approximately 79% of which are singletons. Trimming at V came to 3 bases and at J to 5 bases, leaving 16 bases not matched to a gene. The CDR3 has 18 residues. Germline CDR1 reads KGHSH; CDR2 reads LQKENI. Specimen: PBMCs. The origin of this receptor is a woman aged 35 to 49 in good health. Some clones in this sample may be carry-over from other donors' samples. This chain joins TRBV18 and TRBJ2-5; the match to TRBD2 covers 9 bases. The CDR3, as DNA: TGTGCCAGCTCACCCTCCCGTGTGTTTAGCGGGAGAGAGGAGACCCAGTACTTC. Protein product: CASSPSRVFSGREETQYF.